This T cell receptor beta chain originates from a study of shared clonotypes between healthy human individuals. Recent vaccinations or acute infections were absent in the healthy HIV-negative adult donors. V trimming: 4 bases; J trimming: 3 bases; junction bases outside the gene matches: 14. This CDR3 is 17 amino acids long. Germline CDR1 reads SGHDT; CDR2 reads YYEEEE. In the case of this clone: The antigen remains undetermined.

Profiling relied on immunoSEQ multiplex PCR, and the TCRdb table lists in-frame clones only, not all of them. The sample holds 2 million to 2.5 million clones; about 95% are singletons and the top ten take about 0.13%. Study results and limitations: Rarefaction exposed incomplete sorted-subset sequencing despite large depth.

The source is a man between 18 and 35 years old in good health. The chain carries TRBV5-6 and TRBJ1-2; 8 bases are a match to TRBD1. The sequencing sample was made of naive CD4+ T cells sorted from blood. The subset is: CD45RA+ positively selected. CDR3 in amino acids: CASSPMSPGGAHYGYTF. CDR3 in DNA: TGTGCCAGCAGCCCTATGTCTCCAGGGGGCGCGCACTATGGCTACACCTTC.